This is a list of T cell receptor beta chains from one sample in a study of cytomegalovirus exposure and HLA in healthy donors. Clones were sequenced by immunoSEQ multiplex PCR, and TCRdb holds only the in-frame ones, with some missing. The table lists over 200,000 clones. The sequenced sample was PBMCs. The receptor set was obtained from a woman aged 30 to 39 in good health and CMV-seropositive. CDR3s include the opening cysteine and the closing phenylalanine or tryptophan.

>TRBV19|TRBJ1-5
CASSISRGTPPQHF
>TRBV6-1|TRBJ1-1
CARGGQGSTEAFF
>TRBV4-1|TRBJ2-2
CASSQEASGLAGVGTGELFF
>TRBV9|TRBJ2-5
CASSVGGTGLRETQYF
>TRBV10-1|TRBJ2-3
CASSGGQADTQYF
>TRBV27|TRBJ1-1
CASRTGMNTEAFF
>TRBV7-7|TRBJ2-5
CASSSGLAGSETQYF
>TRBV5-1|TRBJ1-2
CASSSGSNYGYTF
>TRBV6-6|TRBJ2-2
CASSYSRAGVSGELFF
>TRBV19|TRBJ2-1
CASSINPGLAQDNEQFF
>TRBV2|TRBJ1-1
CASSDRVVTEAFF
>TRBV7-9|NA
CASSLAGGISYEQYF
>TRBV4-3|TRBJ1-2
CASSQEGVRNYGYTF
>TRBV11-2|TRBJ2-7
CASIPPGGGPGAEQYF
>TRBV4-1|NA
CASSQGGDSSYEQYF
>TRBV18|TRBJ1-2
CASSPRQVGLDGYTF
>TRBV7-2|TRBJ2-1
CASSHSGRSYNEQFF
>TRBV19|TRBJ1-6
CASSNRRQGLGSPLHF
>TRBV5-6|TRBJ1-5
CASSLVQDDQPQHF
>TRBV19|TRBJ2-2
CASSVGQGATGELFF
>TRBV19|TRBJ1-1
CASIKGAGAHTEAFF
>TRBV20-1|TRBJ1-1
CSARGQAEAFF
>TRBV6-6|TRBJ1-6
CASSLQGRNNSPLHF
>TRBV2|TRBJ1-5
CASSRTNSNQPQHF
>TRBV28|TRBJ1-1
CASSTLPLSTEAFF
>TRBV29-1|TRBJ2-7
CSVRTSSYEQYF
>TRBV18|TRBJ1-1
CASSPTGSGNTEAFF
>TRBV2|TRBJ1-3
CASSAGQSSGNTIYF
>TRBV6-5|TRBJ1-2
CASTQGYYGYTF
>TRBV6-6|TRBJ2-6
CASSYRGAGANVLTF
>TRBV6-6|TRBJ1-1
CASSYPTVGGAFF
>TRBV5-1|TRBJ2-2
CASSARDSGTGELFF
>TRBV7-2|TRBJ1-4
CASSSDRAYEKLFF
>TRBV10-3|TRBJ2-7
CAINPSGRGQYEQYF
>TRBV7-2|TRBJ1-1
CASSGRDRSTEAFF
>TRBV29-1|TRBJ2-2
CSVVPSGDRGWSGELFF
>TRBV28|TRBJ1-3
CASSFVSSGNTIYF
>TRBV28|TRBJ2-7
CASTQGSYEQYF
>TRBV27|TRBJ2-1
CASSLKARLAGGNYNEQFF
>TRBV9|TRBJ1-2
CASSPRDGYTF
>TRBV4-1|TRBJ1-5
CASSLFPGQGAGGNQPQHF
>TRBV15|TRBJ1-4
CATSINSDSYEKLFF
>TRBV11-2|TRBJ2-7
CASTPPGVTSYEQYF
>TRBV4-3|TRBJ2-1
CASSQDRGGYNEQFF
>TRBV7-9|TRBJ1-4
CASGRGRSNEKLFF
>TRBV5-4|TRBJ2-5
CASSSTSIGTQYF
>TRBV5-6|TRBJ2-3
CASSLELAGGPGADTQYF
>TRBV5-5|TRBJ1-2
CASSSRRQGGYTF
>TRBV9|TRBJ2-1
CASSPTGQGARHEQFF
>TRBV18|TRBJ2-3
CASSPPPGLTDTQYF
>TRBV14|TRBJ2-3
CASSQDLQAEQYF
>TRBV19|TRBJ2-2
CASSISSGGELFF
>TRBV29-1|TRBJ2-7
CSVTGSQSYEQYF
>TRBV6-5|TRBJ1-5
CASSLDRNQPQHF
>TRBV18|TRBJ1-5
CASSSGTTGHNQPQHF
>TRBV28|TRBJ1-4
CASSLPDRRRTNEKLFF
>TRBV4-1|TRBJ1-6
CASSPVATLNSPLHF
>TRBV7-9|TRBJ1-1
CASSLELSWSEAFF